These 32 T cell receptor beta chains were sequenced from one sample in a study of blood T cell repertoires in COVID-19. Clones were read by immunoSEQ multiplex PCR, and TCRdb kept only the in-frame ones, dropping some. The sample lists about 200,000 clones, roughly 84% occurring once. The sample was PBMCs or T cells enriched from blood (not recorded which). Receptor source: a man in his forties who had recovered from COVID-19.

This clone was picked up one time. The V call is TRBV7-9, the J call TRBJ1-4, with TRBD1 identical over 9 bases. V shed 2 bases, J shed 0 bases, and the junction held 7 bases outside the gene matches. Germline V gene sequence: CDR1 SEHNR, CDR2 FQNEAQ (reference sequence). The CDR3 length is 18 residues. The CDR3 is CASSLRGGTGTTNEKLFF. CDR3 nucleotide sequence: TGTGCCAGCAGCTTAAGAGGTGGGACAGGGACAACTAATGAAAAACTGTTTTTT.

The chain uses TRBV21-1 and TRBJ1-3; the table's D call of TRBD1 was not tested on the DNA. TRBV21-1 is marked as a pseudogene. This CDR3 contains 18 residues. The CDR3, as DNA: TGTGCCAGCAGCAAAGAAGGGGACAGGAGCCGCTCTGGAAACACCATATATTTT. Amino acid sequence: CASSKEGDRSRSGNTIYF.

CDR3 amino acids: CASSFTRTGSWGQPQHF. The CDR3 region has the DNA TGTGCCAGCAGCTTCACCCGGACAGGGAGCTGGGGCCAGCCCCAGCATTTT. The chain links TRBV5-8 to TRBJ1-5; 8 nucleotides line up with TRBD1. From germline, CDR1 is SGHTS and CDR2 YDEGEE. CDR3 length: 17 amino acids. Trimming took 2 bases from V and 7 from J; bases not matched to a gene: 14.

This clone was observed a handful of times. The V call is TRBV5-8, the J call TRBJ2-7; D uncertain. The V end was cut by 4 bases, the J end by 5 bases, with 7 bases between. CDR3 size: 11 residues. Germline V gives CDR1 SGHTS, CDR2 YDEGEE. DNA for the CDR3: TGTGCCAGCAGCCAACGAGACGAGCAGTACTTC. Encoded protein: CASSQRDEQYF.

Remarks on this clone: This sample includes further DNA sequences coding for the same CDR3. The J gene is TRBJ1-2, the V gene TRBV14; no reliable D call. V dropped 1 base and J dropped 2 bases, with 5 bases sitting between them. The CDR3 has 13 amino acids. Germline V gives CDR1 SGHDN, CDR2 FVKESK. This CDR3 reads CASSQGQNYGYTF. CDR3 in DNA: TGTGCCAGCAGCCAAGGGCAGAACTATGGCTACACCTTC.

This clone appeared a few times. The chain uses TRBV11-2 and TRBJ1-4, with a tentative D call TRBD1 (5 bases). CDR3 length equals 14 residues. V was trimmed by 2 bases and J by 5 bases, leaving 9 bases between them. Per the germline V gene, CDR1 is SGHAT and CDR2 is FQNNGV. The CDR3 protein is CASSLRRGNEKLFF. DNA for the CDR3: TGTGCCAGCAGCTTAAGGAGGGGAAATGAAAAACTGTTTTTT.

In DNA, the CDR3 is TGTGCCAGCAGTGCTGAACACCCAACATACAATGAGCAGTTCTTC. It specifies CASSAEHPTYNEQFF. The gene calls are TRBV2 and TRBJ2-1; no firm D call. The CDR3 contains 15 residues. Trimming removed 4 bases at V and 4 bases at J, with 14 bases between. Germline-derived CDR1 and CDR2 are SNHLY and FYNNEI. Based on the CDR3 plus reference TRBV2 and TRBJ2-1, the full variable domain is EPEVTQTPSHQVTQMGQEVILRCVPISNHLYFYWYRQILGQKVEFLVSFYNNEISEKSEIFDDQFSVERPDGSNFTLKIRSTKLEDSAMYFCASSAEHPTYNEQFFGPGTRLTVL.

The chain uses TRBV7-8 and TRBJ2-6; 8 bases map to TRBD1. There are 17 residues in the CDR3. Per the germline V gene, CDR1 is SGHVS and CDR2 is FQNEAQ. V lost 2 bases, J lost 2 bases, and 5 bases stayed unmatched. The CDR3 DNA is TGTGCCAGCAGCTTAATCCGGGACAGGACTGGGGCCAACGTCCTGACTTTC. Protein: CASSLIRDRTGANVLTF.

The chain is built from TRBV28 and TRBJ1-6; D is uncertain. The CDR3 length is 14 residues. The V gene's germline CDR1 is MDHEN and CDR2 SYDVKM. V shed 3 bases and J shed 8 bases, with 11 bases lying between them. The CDR3 reads CASSFRRLDSPLHF. In nucleotides, the CDR3 is TGTGCCAGCAGTTTTCGGAGACTCGATTCACCCCTCCACTTT. Full variable domain (missing parts from reference TRBV28 and TRBJ1-6): DVKVTQSSRYLVKRTGEKVFLECVQDMDHENMFWYRQDPGLGLRLIYFSYDVKMKEKGDIPEGYSVSREKKERFSLILESASTNQTSMYLCASSFRRLDSPLHFGNGTRLTVT.

The chain joins TRBV5-8 to TRBJ1-6; 7 bases map to TRBD1. This CDR3 spans 16 amino acids. The germline CDR1 and CDR2 sequences are SGHTS and YDEGEE. Trimming cost V 3 bases and J 3 bases; bases outside gene matches: 6. This chain's CDR3 is CASSSWTGSYNSPLHF. The CDR3 nucleotides read TGTGCCAGCAGCTCCTGGACAGGAAGCTATAATTCACCCCTCCACTTT.

The CDR3 region is CASSSLNEQYF. In nucleotides, the CDR3 is TGTGCCAGCAGCTCCCTTAACGAGCAGTACTTC. The chain has TRBV5-6 and TRBJ2-7; D is ambiguous. The germline V gene has CDR1 SGHDT and CDR2 YYEEEE. The CDR3 covers 11 residues. Trimming cost V 3 bases and J 5 bases, with 6 bases left between them.

The chain combines TRBV10-3 with TRBJ2-5; 11 bases are shared with TRBD1. Trimming removed 4 bases from V and 1 base from J; junction bases left unmatched: 2. The CDR3 loop spans 15 amino acids. Germline assignment: CDR1 ENHRY and CDR2 SYGVKD. CDR3: CAISVGTGGQETQYF. As DNA, the CDR3 is TGTGCCATCAGTGTAGGGACAGGGGGCCAAGAGACCCAGTACTTC.

This clone was detected only once. J is TRBJ2-1 and V is TRBV27; D is uncertain. The CDR3 is 13 amino acids. From germline, CDR1 is MNHEY and CDR2 SMNVEV (reference sequence). With 3 bases removed from V and 2 bases from J, the gap between germline ends came to 5 bases. CDR3 sequence: CASSFNTYNEQFF. CDR3 DNA sequence: TGTGCCAGCAGTTTTAATACCTACAATGAGCAGTTCTTC.

V and J are TRBV25-1 and TRBJ1-2, with 8 bases that match TRBD1. Germline loops: CDR1 MGHDK, CDR2 SYGVNS. The length of the CDR3 is 11 residues. Trimming removed 8 bases from V and 9 bases from J; junction bases left unmatched: 5. The CDR3 sequence is CASGRDRSYTF. The CDR3 nucleotides are TGTGCCAGCGGTCGGGACAGGAGCTACACCTTC.

The chain links TRBV6-5 to TRBJ1-1, with TRBD1 matching 10 bases. The CDR3 is made up of 15 amino acids. J was trimmed by 4 bases and V by 4 bases; bases with no gene match: 6. Germline CDR1 and CDR2: MNHEY and SVGAGI. The CDR3, as DNA: TGTGCCAGCAGTTCCCGACAGGGGGCAGGCACTGAAGCTTTCTTT. This encodes CASSSRQGAGTEAFF.

This chain connects TRBV4-2 to TRBJ1-5; tentatively, D is TRBD1 (5 bases). Germline loops: CDR1 LGHNA, CDR2 YNFKEQ. This CDR3 has 15 residues. V lost 3 bases, J lost 6 bases, and 15 bases lay in between. CDR3 nucleotides: TGTGCCAGCAGCCAGGTCCCGGGGGGTAGTCAGCCCCAGCATTTT. Its protein is CASSQVPGGSQPQHF.

V usage is TRBV27 and J usage is TRBJ1-1; perhaps TRBD1 as D (6 bases). V shed 3 bases and J shed 5 bases, with 13 bases lying between them. The CDR3 extends over 14 amino acids. The V gene's germline CDR1 is MNHEY and CDR2 SMNVEV (reference sequence). This CDR3 is CASSFTGTNTEAFF. CDR3 DNA sequence: TGTGCCAGCAGTTTCACAGGGACGAATACTGAAGCTTTCTTT.

V is TRBV5-1 and J is TRBJ1-1, with 8 bases aligning to TRBD1. Germline V gene sequence: CDR1 SGHRS, CDR2 YFSETQ. The CDR3 totals 16 residues. The J segment lost 1 base and the V segment lost 6 bases, leaving 11 bases of the junction unmatched. The CDR3 coding sequence is TGCGCCAGCACCCTGTCCGGGACAGGACCGAACACTGAAGCTTTCTTT. Translation: CASTLSGTGPNTEAFF.

J is TRBJ2-7 and V is TRBV27, with TRBD1 as a possible D gene (5 bases). Germline CDR1 is MNHEY and CDR2 is SMNVEV (reference sequence). Trimming removed 3 bases at V and 4 bases at J, with 16 bases between. The CDR3 covers 15 residues. The CDR3 is CASSFREGGVYEQYF. The CDR3 bases are TGTGCCAGCAGTTTCAGGGAAGGTGGGGTTTACGAGCAGTACTTC.

The rearrangement uses TRBV3-1 (or the pseudogene TRBV3-2) and TRBJ1-6; TRBD1 matches 9 bases. There are 14 residues in the CDR3. The V gene's germline CDR1 is LGHDT and CDR2 YNNKEL (reference sequence). V shed 4 bases and J 8 bases; nucleotides not matched to a gene: 3. This CDR3 is CASSRGQGHSPLHF. Written as DNA, the CDR3 is TGTGCCAGCAGCCGGGGACAGGGTCATTCACCCCTCCACTTT.

Turning to this clone: This same CDR3 is encoded by further DNA sequences in the sample. The rearrangement links TRBV11-2 to TRBJ2-3; D is unresolved. This CDR3 spans 12 amino acids. CDR1 and CDR2 from the germline V gene are SGHAT and FQNNGV. The germline V and J ends were trimmed by 5 bases and 3 bases, with 6 bases remaining between them. The CDR3: CASSPSTDTQYF. In nucleotides, the CDR3 is TGTGCCAGCAGCCCGTCGACAGATACGCAGTATTTT.

In regard to this clone: Other DNA sequences of this sample code for an identical CDR3. V and J are TRBV6-2 or TRBV6-3 and TRBJ2-5, with TRBD2 as a possible D gene (5 bases). The germline CDR1 and CDR2 sequences are MNHEY and SVGEGT. Trimming left V 5 bases short and J 3 bases short, with 7 bases between. This CDR3 has 12 amino acids. CDR3 DNA: TGTGCCAGCAGTCTGAGGGAAGAGACCCAGTACTTC. It yields the protein CASSLREETQYF.

This rearrangement joins TRBV9 to TRBJ2-1; TRBD1 aligns across 9 bases. V was pared by 3 bases and J by 3 bases, with 4 bases of the junction left unmatched. Germline V gene lookup returns CDR1 SGDLS and CDR2 YYNGEE. This CDR3 has 15 residues. The CDR3 loop is CASSAQTGGYNEQFF. The CDR3 DNA sequence: TGTGCCAGCAGCGCACAGACAGGGGGCTACAATGAGCAGTTCTTC.

The chain combines TRBV28 with TRBJ1-2; the match to TRBD1 covers 7 bases. This CDR3 region has 17 residues. Germline loops: CDR1 MDHEN, CDR2 SYDVKM. The junction had 8 bases not matched to a gene; V was cut back by 1 base and J by 0 bases. This CDR3 is CASSLSRGDRANYGYTF. In DNA, the CDR3 is TGTGCCAGCAGTTTATCTAGAGGAGACAGGGCTAACTATGGCTACACCTTC.

The chain recombines TRBV4-1 with TRBJ1-2; 8 bases line up with TRBD1. Germline CDR1 and CDR2: MGHRA and YSYEKL. The CDR3 covers 18 residues. With V trimmed by 1 base and J by 4 bases, 14 bases remained unmatched. CDR3 protein: CASSQGLSSGTGTYGYTF. In nucleotides, the CDR3 is TGCGCCAGCAGCCAAGGGTTATCTTCCGGGACAGGTACCTATGGCTACACCTTC.

The chain joins TRBV5-4 to TRBJ1-2; D may be TRBD1 (5 bases). The V gene lost 3 bases and the J gene lost 7 bases, with 13 bases spanning the gap. Germline V gene sequence: CDR1 SGHNT, CDR2 YYREEE (reference sequence). The CDR3 consists of 13 residues. The CDR3 DNA reads TGTGCCAGCAGCTACGACGGAGGGACTGGCTACACCTTC. This translates into CASSYDGGTGYTF.

The rearrangement links TRBV28 to TRBJ2-7; D might be TRBD1 (6 bases). There are 17 residues in the CDR3. Germline V CDR1 and CDR2: MDHEN, SYDVKM. Trimming shortened V by 3 bases and J by 1 base, and 19 bases separated the two germline ends. Here the CDR3 DNA reads TGTGCCAGCAGTTTCTTCCTTAGGGCAGGGGCGTCCTACGAGCAGTACTTC. Protein: CASSFFLRAGASYEQYF.

The chain couples TRBV2 to TRBJ1-2, with D perhaps matching TRBD1 (5 bases). The CDR3 spans 16 residues. Trimming cost V 6 bases and J 4 bases, with 21 bases left between them. The germline V gene has CDR1 SNHLY and CDR2 FYNNEI. CDR3 in amino acids: CASRERSREGIYGYTF. In DNA form, the CDR3 reads TGTGCCAGCAGGGAACGGAGCAGGGAGGGAATCTATGGCTACACCTTC.

Of note for this clone: At one of its ends the junction is not consistent with the germline gene, which may arise from a read error. In DNA, the CDR3 is TGCGCCAGCAGCCTGGGGGGACTAGCCCAAAACATTCAGTACTTC. The encoded protein is CASSLGGLAQNIQYF. The rearrangement links TRBV10-1 to TRBJ2-4, with TRBD2 identical over 9 bases. The CDR3 is made up of 15 amino acids. The germline CDR1 and CDR2 sequences are WNHNN and SYGVQD (reference sequence).

This clone showed up just once. At the DNA level, this CDR3 is encoded by other sequences in the same sample as well. The chain employs TRBV19 and TRBJ2-7; maybe TRBD2 (6 bases). The germline V gene has CDR1 LNHDA and CDR2 SQIVND (reference sequence). The CDR3 runs 12 residues. Trimming took 2 bases from V and 5 from J, leaving 7 bases between them. CDR3 loop: CASSISGDEQYF. In DNA, the CDR3 is TGTGCCAGTAGTATATCGGGGGACGAGCAGTACTTC.

This clone was detected once. The chain couples TRBV9 to TRBJ2-1; D uncertain. Trimming stripped 4 bases from V and 4 bases from J, with 9 bases between. Germline V gives CDR1 SGDLS, CDR2 YYNGEE. The CDR3 spans 13 residues. DNA for the CDR3: TGTGCCAGCAGCCCGCATGAGTACAATGAGCAGTTCTTC. Translating gives CASSPHEYNEQFF.

This chain links TRBV9 with TRBJ2-5; 12 nucleotides agree with TRBD1. From germline, CDR1 is SGDLS and CDR2 YYNGEE. There are 17 residues in the CDR3. Trimming took 4 bases from V and 7 from J; bases not matched to a gene: 14. The CDR3 bases are TGTGCCAGCAGCCACTCCCCGGGGACAGGGGGCGAGTTGACCCAGTACTTC. It yields the protein CASSHSPGTGGELTQYF.